This is a list of T cell receptor beta chains from one sample in a study of human T cells and chemical hapten exposure. TCRdb recomputed calls from the RACE reads with MiXCR, one row per CDR3 protein. Of under 450,000 distinct CDR3 sequences listed, nearly 5% are singletons. The specimen comprised whole blood, sampled in connection with sensitization to the hapten diphenylcyclopropenone (DPC). The receptors stem from a woman aged 45-59 years with alopecia areata. Some clones in this sample may be carry-over from other donors' samples. The CDR3 runs from the conserved cysteine through the conserved F or W. Fields, in order: V gene, clone size, J gene, D gene, CDR3 DNA, CDR3 protein. D genes are given only for firm matches. Expanded clones get a size class; other rows say once, few or many, or leave the size out.

TRBV5-1	many	TRBJ1-2	-	TGCGCCAGTCAGACAGATCATAGCTATGGCTACACCTTC	CASQTDHSYGYTF
TRBV4-2	-	TRBJ2-2	TRBD1	TGTGCCAGCAGCCTTGGGACAGGGCAGGTCGGGGAGCTGTTTTTT	CASSLGTGQVGELFF
TRBV28	few	TRBJ2-4	-	TGTGCCACCACTACCAGGGTCGACAAAAACATTCAGTACTTC	CATTTRVDKNIQYF
TRBV6-1	many	TRBJ1-2	TRBD1	TGTGCCAGCAGAGACAGGGCATTTTACGGCTACACCTTC	CASRDRAFYGYTF
TRBV5-1	few	TRBJ2-1	TRBD2	TGCGCCAGCAGCTTGCGGGCTAGCGGGGATTACAATGAGCAGTTCTTC	CASSLRASGDYNEQFF
TRBV7-8	-	TRBJ2-3	TRBD2	TGTGCCAGCAGCACCCGACCGACTAGCGCCCGCACAGATACGCAGTATTTT	CASSTRPTSARTDTQYF
TRBV4-3	many	TRBJ2-3	-	TGCGCCACCCACGGGTGGGATACGCAGTATTTT	CATHGWDTQYF
TRBV20-1	many	TRBJ2-7	TRBD1	TGCAGTGCTAGTCTCAACAGGGGGCACAACGAGCAGTACTTC	CSASLNRGHNEQYF
TRBV6-5	-	TRBJ1-1	-	TGTGCCAGCAGTACACCTAGGGTATTGAACACTGAAGCTTTCTTT	CASSTPRVLNTEAFF
TRBV29-1	-	TRBJ2-5	-	TGCAGCGTTGATGATGGAGGGGGCGCGGAGACCCAGTACTTC	CSVDDGGGAETQYF
TRBV20-1	many	TRBJ2-6	-	TGCAGTGCCAGGAGGGGGTCCTCTGGGGCCAACGTCCTGACTTTC	CSARRGSSGANVLTF
TRBV5-5	-	TRBJ1-2	-	TGTGCCAGCAGCCGGACGGGGGACTGGGGCTACACCTTC	CASSRTGDWGYTF
TRBV24-1	many	TRBJ2-2	-	TGTGCCACCAGGGAAAGCCCGACCGGGGAGCTGTTTTTT	CATRESPTGELFF
TRBV12-3/TRBV12-4	-	TRBJ2-1	-	TGTGCCAGCAGTCAGGGAGTGAATGAGCAGTTCTTC	CASSQGVNEQFF
TRBV2	few	TRBJ2-1	-	TGTGCCAGCAGTGAACTGGCCGCCTACAATGAGCAGTTCTTC	CASSELAAYNEQFF
TRBV24-1	-	TRBJ1-1	-	TGTGCCACCAGTGACCTAGGGGTTTTTGAAGCTTTCTTT	CATSDLGVFEAFF
TRBV28	-	TRBJ2-7	-	TGTGCCAGCAGTTTTATCAGAGCCTACGAGCAGTACTTC	CASSFIRAYEQYF